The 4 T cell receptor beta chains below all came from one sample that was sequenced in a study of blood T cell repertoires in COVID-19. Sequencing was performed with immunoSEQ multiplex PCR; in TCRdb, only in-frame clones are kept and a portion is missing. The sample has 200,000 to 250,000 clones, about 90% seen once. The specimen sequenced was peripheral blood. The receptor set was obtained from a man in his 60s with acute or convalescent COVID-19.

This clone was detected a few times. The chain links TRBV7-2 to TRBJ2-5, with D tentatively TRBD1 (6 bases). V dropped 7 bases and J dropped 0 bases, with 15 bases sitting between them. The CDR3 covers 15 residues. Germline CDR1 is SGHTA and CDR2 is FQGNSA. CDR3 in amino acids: CASNRGGGYQETQYF. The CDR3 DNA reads TGTGCCAGCAACCGTGGGGGCGGGTACCAAGAGACCCAGTACTTC.

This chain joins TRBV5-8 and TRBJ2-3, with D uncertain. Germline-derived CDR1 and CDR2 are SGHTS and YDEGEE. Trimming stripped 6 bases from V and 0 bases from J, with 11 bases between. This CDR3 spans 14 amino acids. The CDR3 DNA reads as TGTGCCAGCAATCAGGAACCTAGCACAGATACGCAGTATTTT. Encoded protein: CASNQEPSTDTQYF.

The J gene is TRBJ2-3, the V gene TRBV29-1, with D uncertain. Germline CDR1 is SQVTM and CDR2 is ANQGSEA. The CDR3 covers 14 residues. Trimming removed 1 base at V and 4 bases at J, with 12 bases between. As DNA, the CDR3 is TGCAGCGTTGAAGTAGCTACACCACCAGATACGCAGTATTTT. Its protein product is CSVEVATPPDTQYF.

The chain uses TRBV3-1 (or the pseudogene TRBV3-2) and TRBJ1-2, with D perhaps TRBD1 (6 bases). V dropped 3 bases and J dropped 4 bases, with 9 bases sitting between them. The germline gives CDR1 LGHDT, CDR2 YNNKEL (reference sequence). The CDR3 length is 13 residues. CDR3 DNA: TGTGCCAGCAGCCAGATACAGGGCTATGGCTACACCTTC. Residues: CASSQIQGYGYTF.